These 12 T cell receptor beta chains came from one sample sequenced in a study of blood T cell repertoires in COVID-19. The protocol was immunoSEQ multiplex PCR, while the TCRdb copy is restricted to in-frame clones and leaves out a portion. The profile shows about 120,000 clones, 85% of them singletons. The sequenced sample consisted of peripheral blood. These receptors were collected from a man aged 60 to 75 with acute or convalescent COVID-19.

The chain's CDR3 is CASSLGENTEAFF. The CDR3 DNA reads TGTGCCAGCAGTTTAGGCGAGAACACTGAAGCTTTCTTT. The chain recombines TRBV12-3 or TRBV12-4 with TRBJ1-1; D ambiguous. This CDR3 spans 13 amino acids. The V and J ends lost 1 base and 1 base respectively, with 4 bases between them.

Ten or more counts support this clone. In nucleotides, the CDR3 is TGTGCCACCAGTGATCCCGGCAGGGGGGACAATCAGCCCCAGCATTTT. Translating gives CATSDPGRGDNQPQHF. J is TRBJ1-5 and V is TRBV24-1; 7 positions match TRBD1. V lost 3 bases and J lost 3; bases outside the gene matches: 7. Germline V gene sequence: CDR1 KGHDR, CDR2 SFDVKD. This CDR3 is built from 16 residues.

This clone has only a few counts. The chain combines TRBV4-3 with TRBJ1-5; D gene unclear. V lost 6 bases and J lost 4, with 16 bases in between. Germline CDR1 and CDR2: LGHNA and YSLEER. The CDR3 runs to 15 residues. CDR3 coding DNA: TGCGCCAGCAGTTCTTCTGCGGGAGGAAATCAGCCCCAGCATTTT. Its protein is CASSSSAGGNQPQHF.

This clone was picked up a small number of times. This rearrangement joins TRBV27 to TRBJ1-5; D gene ambiguous. Germline V gene data show CDR1 as MNHEY and CDR2 as SMNVEV (reference sequence). This CDR3 region has 14 residues. Deletions cut 9 bases from V and 2 bases from J, with 14 bases between. In nucleotides, the CDR3 is TGTGCCAGTCGGGGATCGGGCGGCAATCAGCCCCAGCATTTT. It encodes CASRGSGGNQPQHF.

The gene calls are TRBV5-1 and TRBJ2-5; perhaps TRBD2 as D (7 bases). The CDR3 runs to 14 residues. Trimming stripped 0 bases from V and 7 bases from J, with 13 bases between. Germline assignment: CDR1 SGHRS and CDR2 YFSETQ. CDR3 amino acids: CASSLASGGGTQYF. Here the CDR3 DNA reads TGCGCCAGCAGCTTGGCTAGCGGAGGGGGGACCCAGTACTTC.

The CDR3, as DNA: TGTGCCAGCAGTGCCGGACAGGGGGTTTTCAGCGAGCAGTACTTC. Its protein is CASSAGQGVFSEQYF. The chain recombines TRBV2 with TRBJ2-7, with 10 positions matching TRBD1. This CDR3 region has 15 residues. The germline gives CDR1 SNHLY, CDR2 FYNNEI. V lost 4 bases, J lost 6 bases, and 9 bases stayed unmatched.

The V gene is TRBV15, the J gene TRBJ2-7; 9 nucleotides align to TRBD1. There are 14 residues in the CDR3. Germline CDR1 reads LNHNV; CDR2 reads YYDKDF (reference sequence). Trimming removed 5 bases from V and 4 bases from J; junction bases left unmatched: 6. In nucleotides, the CDR3 is TGTGCCACCAGCCCCCGGGACAGGGCGTACGAGCAGTACTTC. Translation gives CATSPRDRAYEQYF.

The gene calls are TRBV5-6 and TRBJ2-5; D call uncertain. Trimming removed 2 bases at V and 1 base at J, with 12 bases between. Germline V gives CDR1 SGHDT, CDR2 YYEEEE. The CDR3 consists of 15 residues. This CDR3 reads CASSFVRSVQETQYF. The CDR3 region has the DNA TGTGCCAGCAGCTTCGTCCGGTCTGTCCAAGAGACCCAGTACTTC. The whole variable domain, filled in from reference TRBV5-6 and TRBJ2-5, reads DAGVTQSPTHLIKTRGQQVTLRCSPKSGHDTVSWYQQALGQGPQFIFQYYEEEERQRGNFPDRFSGHQFPNYSSELNVNALLLGDSALYLCASSFVRSVQETQYFGPGTRLLVL.

This chain links TRBV7-9 with TRBJ2-4; 8 positions match TRBD1. The trim removed 5 bases at V and 0 bases at J, leaving 3 bases unmatched. This CDR3 has 15 residues. Germline CDR1 reads SEHNR; CDR2 reads FQNEAQ (reference sequence). The DNA of the CDR3 is TGTGCCAGCAGCCCCGGACAGGGAGCCAAAAACATTCAGTACTTC. Protein: CASSPGQGAKNIQYF.

The J gene is TRBJ2-7, the V gene TRBV19; a possible D gene is TRBD1 (5 bases). The CDR3 is 15 amino acids. V lost 3 bases and J lost 0, with 12 bases in between. Germline lookup yields CDR1 LNHDA and CDR2 SQIVND (reference sequence). CDR3 DNA: TGTGCCAGTAGTATTGACAGTAGGTACTCCTACGAGCAGTACTTC. Protein: CASSIDSRYSYEQYF.

The chain is built from TRBV28 and TRBJ2-3; TRBD1 might be the D (6 bases). Germline values: CDR1 MDHEN, CDR2 SYDVKM. The CDR3 loop spans 13 amino acids. V lost 8 bases, J lost 5 bases, and 14 bases lay in between. Here the CDR3 reads CASHVGGGDTQYF. The CDR3 coding sequence is TGTGCCAGCCACGTTGGGGGCGGAGATACGCAGTATTTT. Full variable domain (remainder filled in from reference TRBV28 and TRBJ2-3): DVKVTQSSRYLVKRTGEKVFLECVQDMDHENMFWYRQDPGLGLRLIYFSYDVKMKEKGDIPEGYSVSREKKERFSLILESASTNQTSMYLCASHVGGGDTQYFGPGTRLTVL.

A note on this clone: At the DNA level, this CDR3 is encoded by other sequences in the same sample as well. The chain carries TRBV5-5 and TRBJ1-4; TRBD1 matches 10 bases. V lost 0 bases and J lost 7; bases outside the gene matches: 0. The CDR3 length is 14 residues. Germline V gives CDR1 SGHKS, CDR2 YYEKEE (reference sequence). The CDR3 here is CASSLGTGGEKLFF. The CDR3 DNA sequence: TGTGCCAGCAGCTTGGGGACAGGGGGTGAAAAACTGTTTTTT.